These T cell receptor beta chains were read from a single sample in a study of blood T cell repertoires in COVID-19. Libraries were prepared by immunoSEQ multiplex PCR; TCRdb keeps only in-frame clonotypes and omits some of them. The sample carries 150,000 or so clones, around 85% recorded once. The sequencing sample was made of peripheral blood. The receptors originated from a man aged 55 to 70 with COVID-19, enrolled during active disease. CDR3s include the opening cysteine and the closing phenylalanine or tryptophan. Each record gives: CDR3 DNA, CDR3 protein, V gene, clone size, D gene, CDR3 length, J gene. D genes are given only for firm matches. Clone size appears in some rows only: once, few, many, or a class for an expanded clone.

TGCAGCGTAACAGAAGACTCTGGAAACACCATATATTTT	CSVTEDSGNTIYF	TRBV29-1	NA	NA	13	TRBJ1-3
TGCAGTGTGGGCGAGGTGGAGGCTGACTATGGCTACACCTTC	CSVGEVEADYGYTF	TRBV29-1	NA	NA	14	TRBJ1-2
TGCGCCAGCATGCCCGGGACAGGGGTGCGGGAGACCCAGTACTTC	CASMPGTGVRETQYF	TRBV5-1	NA	TRBD1	15	TRBJ2-5
TGTGCCAGCAGTACGACACCGAACACTGAAGCTTTCTTT	CASSTTPNTEAFF	TRBV6-6	NA	NA	13	TRBJ1-1
TGTGCCAGCAGGGGGGGACTGGTTGCTAACTATGGCTACACCTTC	CASRGGLVANYGYTF	TRBV28	NA	NA	15	TRBJ1-2
TGTGCCAGCAGCTTGATTCATGGGAGCACTGAAGCTTTCTTT	CASSLIHGSTEAFF	TRBV5-6	NA	NA	14	TRBJ1-1
TGCAGCGTTCGACTAAACACAGATACGCAGTATTTT	CSVRLNTDTQYF	TRBV29-1	NA	NA	12	TRBJ2-3
TGTGCCAGCAGCCCCGACAGGGAGGAGACCCAGTACTTC	CASSPDREETQYF	TRBV5-6	NA	TRBD1	13	TRBJ2-5
TGTGCCTGGAGTGTACCCCTCGGAGCGGTGGGGTCCTACAATGAGCAGTTCTTC	CAWSVPLGAVGSYNEQFF	TRBV30	NA	NA	18	TRBJ2-1
TGCCAGGGGGGCGGGCCCACTGAAGCTTTCTTT	CQGGGPTEAFF	TRBV29-1	NA	TRBD1	11	TRBJ1-1
TGTGCCTGGAGTGTTGACCAAACGGGACTCCGGAATGAGCAGTTCTTC	CAWSVDQTGLRNEQFF	TRBV30	NA	NA	16	TRBJ2-1
TGTGCCAGCAGCGGAGGACAGAGCTCTGGGGCCAACGTCCTGACTTTC	CASSGGQSSGANVLTF	TRBV9	NA	NA	16	TRBJ2-6
TGTGCCAGCAGCCCGCGACTAGTGGATACGCAGTATTTT	CASSPRLVDTQYF	TRBV6-2/TRBV6-3	NA	NA	13	TRBJ2-3
TGTGCCAGTAGTATATCCAGGGTAAGGCAGCCCCAGCATTTT	CASSISRVRQPQHF	TRBV19	NA	NA	14	TRBJ1-5
TGTGCCAGCAGCGTCCGGACAGGGGGCATGAACACCATATATTTT	CASSVRTGGMNTIYF	TRBV9	NA	TRBD1	15	TRBJ1-3
TGTGCCAGCAGCCGTACCCCCCCGGAGGGGACGGCTGGCTACACCTTC	CASSRTPPEGTAGYTF	TRBV6-2/TRBV6-3	NA	NA	16	TRBJ1-2
TGTGCCAGTAGTGAACCGGGACAGGCTACTTACGAGCAGTACTTC	CASSEPGQATYEQYF	TRBV19	NA	TRBD1	15	TRBJ2-7
TGTGCCAGCAGTTGGGGGCTGGGCAATGAGCAGTTCTTC	CASSWGLGNEQFF	TRBV12-3/TRBV12-4	NA	NA	13	TRBJ2-1
TGTGCCATCAGTGAGTCTTTAGTAGGGGCCGATAATGAAAAACTGTTTTTT	CAISESLVGADNEKLFF	TRBV10-3	NA	NA	17	TRBJ1-4
TGTGCCAGCAGTTACTTGAGCGGGAGTATCTACGAGCAGTACTTC	CASSYLSGSIYEQYF	TRBV6-2/TRBV6-3	NA	TRBD2	15	TRBJ2-7
TGTGCCAGCAGTCGCCCTTCGACAGGGGGTAGTCAGCCCCAGCATTTT	CASSRPSTGGSQPQHF	TRBV6-2/TRBV6-3	NA	TRBD1	16	TRBJ1-5
TGTGCCAGCAGCCAAACAGGGGGCGGGTACAATGAGCAGTTCTTC	CASSQTGGGYNEQFF	TRBV7-2	once	TRBD1	15	TRBJ2-1
TGTGCTAGTGGTTTGGTAAGCCAGGGGAACCTCCTCGAGCAGTACTTC	CASGLVSQGNLLEQYF	TRBV12-5	NA	NA	16	TRBJ2-7
TGTGCCAGCAGCTTTTCGGGGGGTCCTAATGAAAAACTGTTTTTT	CASSFSGGPNEKLFF	TRBV11-3	NA	NA	15	TRBJ1-4
TGTGCCGGGGGCAGGGGTTCCTACAATGAGCAGTTCTTC	CAGGRGSYNEQFF	TRBV6-5	NA	NA	13	TRBJ2-1
TGTGCCAGCTCACCATCGACAGGGGAGCAGCCCCAGCATTTT	CASSPSTGEQPQHF	TRBV18	NA	TRBD1	14	TRBJ1-5
TGTGCCAGCTCACCAAGCACGGGAAGCTTTGGAAACACCATATATTTT	CASSPSTGSFGNTIYF	TRBV18	NA	NA	16	TRBJ1-3
TGTGCCAGTAGTATAGGTTCGGGGGGGCTCACAGATACGCAGTATTTT	CASSIGSGGLTDTQYF	TRBV19	NA	TRBD2	16	TRBJ2-3
TGTGCCACCAGCGGGGACAGGGCGCGCGCTGGAAACACCATATATTTT	CATSGDRARAGNTIYF	TRBV15	NA	TRBD1	16	TRBJ1-3
TGCGCCAGCACGTGGACAGCCCCAACTAATGAAAAACTGTTTTTT	CASTWTAPTNEKLFF	TRBV23-1	NA	NA	15	TRBJ1-4
TGTGCCTGGAGTGTACCGGGACTGACAACCTACGAGCAGTACTTC	CAWSVPGLTTYEQYF	TRBV30	few	NA	15	TRBJ2-7
TGTGCCAGCAGCGAGGACTTCGCTAGCACAGATACGCAGTATTTT	CASSEDFASTDTQYF	TRBV5-4	NA	NA	15	TRBJ2-3
TGTGCCAGCAGCCAAGGCTCGACTGAGACTAACTATGGCTACACCTTC	CASSQGSTETNYGYTF	TRBV4-2	NA	NA	16	TRBJ1-2
TGTGCCAGCAGGTCGACAGGGAACTATGGCTACACCTTC	CASRSTGNYGYTF	TRBV6-5	once	TRBD1	13	TRBJ1-2
TGTGCCAGCAGTTCTCCGGGACAGGGAGGCGCTGGCTACACCTTC	CASSSPGQGGAGYTF	TRBV27	NA	TRBD1	15	TRBJ1-2
TGTGCCACCAGTGCAAGACAGGGGGCGAAGCAGTTCTTC	CATSARQGAKQFF	TRBV24-1	NA	TRBD1	13	TRBJ2-1
TGTGCCAGCAGCCAAGAGGGCAGGGCGGGGGAAAAACTGTTTTTT	CASSQEGRAGEKLFF	TRBV4-2	once	NA	15	TRBJ1-4
TGTGCCAGCAGTTACTCGCGTAACACTGAAGCTTTCTTT	CASSYSRNTEAFF	TRBV6-5	NA	NA	13	TRBJ1-1
TGTGCCAGCAGGAGTCACAGGGGCACCTACGAGCAGTACTTC	CASRSHRGTYEQYF	TRBV6-5	NA	TRBD1	14	TRBJ2-7
TGTGCCAGCAGCGGACGGGACAGCTATGGCTACACCTTC	CASSGRDSYGYTF	TRBV2	once	TRBD1	13	TRBJ1-2
TGTGCCAGCAGTCCCCGACAGGGGGCGGTCTACGAGCAGTACTTC	CASSPRQGAVYEQYF	TRBV27	NA	TRBD1	15	TRBJ2-7
TGTGCCAGCAGCTTATTCCCAGGGAATCAGCCCCAGCATTTT	CASSLFPGNQPQHF	TRBV7-3	many	NA	14	TRBJ1-5
TGTGCCAGCAGCTTAGCTAGCGGGAGGTTCGAGACCCAGTACTTC	CASSLASGRFETQYF	TRBV7-2	NA	TRBD2	15	TRBJ2-5
TGTGCCAGCAGTTCACCAAACAGGGGGCGAGACTATGGCTACACCTTC	CASSSPNRGRDYGYTF	TRBV6-2/TRBV6-3	NA	TRBD1	16	TRBJ1-2
TGTGCCAGCAGTATTCAGGGACTCAGTCAGCCCCAGCATTTT	CASSIQGLSQPQHF	TRBV2	NA	NA	14	TRBJ1-5
TGCGCCAGCAGCCGAGGGGGCGACATAAACACCATATATTTT	CASSRGGDINTIYF	TRBV4-3	NA	TRBD1	14	TRBJ1-3
TGTGCCAGCAGCCCGCGCACAGGGGTCGTTGAAAAACTGTTTTTT	CASSPRTGVVEKLFF	TRBV7-6	NA	TRBD1	15	TRBJ1-4
TGTGCCAGTAGTAGACCGGGACAATTTGGCGACAATGAGCAGTTCTTC	CASSRPGQFGDNEQFF	TRBV19	NA	NA	16	TRBJ2-1
TGTGCCAGTAGTCCCAACCGGGACAGGAGATCTTACGAGCAGTACTTC	CASSPNRDRRSYEQYF	TRBV19	many	TRBD1	16	TRBJ2-7